What follows describes a single TCR beta chain. This CDR3 region has 15 residues. Germline assignment: CDR1 LNHDA and CDR2 SQIVND (reference sequence). Trimming cost V 4 bases and J 10 bases, with 21 bases left between them. These data originate in a study of blood T cell repertoires in COVID-19. Study background: Samples came from the United States, Italy and Spain, spanning acute and convalescent COVID-19. PBMCs, B-cell-depleted T cells, or T cells were the source of the cDNA or gDNA that made up the material.

In the original analysis: For nucleated cells, counts were estimated from reference gene primer amplification. Measured with immunoSEQ multiplex PCR; TCRdb has only the in-frame clones, and not every one. D and trimming come from the DNA, and the V and J calls and clone size come from that table. The repertoire consists of roughly 100,000 clones, with nearly 90% occurring once and the leading ten covering 2.5% to 3.5%. The origin of this receptor is a man in his fifties or sixties in a cohort sampled during active COVID-19. The sample taken for sequencing was peripheral blood. The V gene is TRBV19, the J gene TRBJ2-3; D is perhaps TRBD2 (9 bases). The CDR3 protein is CASSTTGAGGPAQYF. The CDR3 region has the DNA TGTGCCAGTAGTACGACAGGGGCGGGGGGGCCGGCGCAGTATTTT.